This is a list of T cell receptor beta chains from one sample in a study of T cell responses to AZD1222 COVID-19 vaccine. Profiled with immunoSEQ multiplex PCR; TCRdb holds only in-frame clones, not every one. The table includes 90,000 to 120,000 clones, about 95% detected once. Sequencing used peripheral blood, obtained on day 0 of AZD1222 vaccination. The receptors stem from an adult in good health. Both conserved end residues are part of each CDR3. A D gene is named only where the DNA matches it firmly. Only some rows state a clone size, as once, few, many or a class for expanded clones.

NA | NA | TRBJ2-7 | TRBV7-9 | CASSFAGIYEQYF | TGTGCCAGCAGCTTTGCCGGAATCTACGAGCAGTACTTC
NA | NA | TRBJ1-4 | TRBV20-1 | CSASFGSEKLFF | TGCAGTGCTAGTTTTGGGAGTGAAAAACTGTTTTTT
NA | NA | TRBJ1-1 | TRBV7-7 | CASSSMPNTEAFF | TGTGCCAGCAGCTCTATGCCGAACACTGAAGCTTTCTTT
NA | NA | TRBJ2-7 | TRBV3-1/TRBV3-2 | CASSQDLAGEQYF | TGTGCCAGCAGCCAAGATCTAGCCGGCGAGCAGTACTTC
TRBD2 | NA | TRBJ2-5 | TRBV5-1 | CASSLGSSGGGETQYF | TGCGCCAGCAGCTTGGGATCTAGCGGGGGTGGTGAGACCCAGTACTTC
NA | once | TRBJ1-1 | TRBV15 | CATSRGVQGRGANTEAFF | TGTGCCACCAGCAGAGGAGTTCAAGGGCGGGGGGCCAACACTGAAGCTTTCTTT
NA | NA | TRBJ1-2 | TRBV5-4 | CASRSHRGDRYGYTF | TGTGCCAGCAGGTCCCACCGGGGGGACCGCTATGGCTACACCTTC
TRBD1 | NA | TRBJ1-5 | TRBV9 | CASSKTTGRGQPQHF | TGTGCCAGCAGCAAAACGACAGGGCGGGGTCAGCCCCAGCATTTT
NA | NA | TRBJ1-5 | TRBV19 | CASRTGLDQPQHF | TGTGCCAGTAGAACCGGGTTGGATCAGCCCCAGCATTTT
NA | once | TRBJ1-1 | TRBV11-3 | CASSLLRDTEAFF | TGTGCCAGCAGCTTATTGAGGGACACTGAAGCTTTCTTT
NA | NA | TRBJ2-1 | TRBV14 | CASSQWASSYNEQFF | TGTGCCAGCAGCCAATGGGCGAGCTCCTACAATGAGCAGTTCTTC
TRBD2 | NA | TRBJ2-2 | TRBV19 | CASSWGAGSFGELFF | TGTGCCAGTAGTTGGGGAGCGGGGAGCTTCGGGGAGCTGTTTTTT
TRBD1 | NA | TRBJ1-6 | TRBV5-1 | CASSRDSSNSPLHF | TGCGCCAGCAGCAGGGACAGTTCAAATTCACCCCTCCACTTT
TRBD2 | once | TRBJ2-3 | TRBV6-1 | CASSETSGTGADTQYF | TGTGCCAGCAGTGAAACTAGCGGGACTGGGGCCGATACGCAGTATTTT
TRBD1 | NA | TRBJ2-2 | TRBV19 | CASRTGAGELFF | TGTGCCAGTCGGACAGGCGCCGGGGAGCTGTTTTTT
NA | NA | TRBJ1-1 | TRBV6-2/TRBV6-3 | CASSYSRLGTGNTEAFF | TGTGCCAGCAGTTACTCGAGACTGGGGACGGGCAACACTGAAGCTTTCTTT
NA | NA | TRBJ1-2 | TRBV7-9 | CASSLSSGTNYGYTF | TGTGCCAGCAGCTTAAGTTCGGGGACAAACTATGGCTACACCTTC
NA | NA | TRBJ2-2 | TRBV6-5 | CASRTPSNTGELFF | TGTGCCAGCAGGACCCCGTCGAACACCGGGGAGCTGTTTTTT
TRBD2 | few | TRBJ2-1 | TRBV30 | CAWSLTSEYNEQFF | TGTGCCTGGAGCCTGACTAGCGAGTACAATGAGCAGTTCTTC
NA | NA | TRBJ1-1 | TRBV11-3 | CASSLVMFGWTEAFF | TGTGCCAGCAGCTTAGTCATGTTCGGGTGGACTGAAGCTTTCTTT
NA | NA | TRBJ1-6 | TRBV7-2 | CASRGQQNSPLHF | TGTGCCAGCAGAGGACAGCAAAATTCACCCCTCCACTTT
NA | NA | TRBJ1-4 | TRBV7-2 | CASSLDRRNEKLFF | TGTGCCAGCAGCTTAGACAGGCGTAATGAAAAACTGTTTTTT
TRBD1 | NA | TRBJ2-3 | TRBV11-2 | CASSLNRGRTDTQYF | TGTGCCAGCAGCCTCAACAGGGGCAGGACAGATACGCAGTATTTT
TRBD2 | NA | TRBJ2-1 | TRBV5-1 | CASSFTSGGAYEQFF | TGCGCCAGCAGCTTTACTAGCGGGGGGGCCTATGAGCAGTTCTTC
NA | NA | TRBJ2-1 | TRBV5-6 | CASSLPGINEQFF | TGTGCCAGCAGCTTGCCAGGGATCAATGAGCAGTTCTTC
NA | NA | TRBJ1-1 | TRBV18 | CASSPREAQGPGRAFF | TGTGCCAGCTCACCTAGGGAGGCGCAGGGGCCTGGCCGGGCTTTCTTT
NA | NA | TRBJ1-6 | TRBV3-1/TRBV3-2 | CASRELDRGNSPLHF | TGTGCCAGCAGGGAATTGGACAGAGGGAATTCACCCCTCCACTTT
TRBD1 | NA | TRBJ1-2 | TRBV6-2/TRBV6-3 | CASSSPGQGAYGYTF | TGTGCCAGCAGTTCCCCGGGACAGGGGGCCTATGGCTACACCTTC
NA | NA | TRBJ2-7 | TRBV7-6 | CASSLYGREQYF | TGTGCCAGCAGCTTATACGGACGGGAGCAGTACTTC
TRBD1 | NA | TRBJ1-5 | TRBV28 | CASSFMILTGASGNQPQHF | TGTGCCAGCAGTTTTATGATCCTAACAGGGGCGAGTGGCAATCAGCCCCAGCATTTT
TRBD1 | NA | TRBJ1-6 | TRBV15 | CATSRGPLGQSYNSPLHF | TGTGCCACCAGCAGAGGCCCTCTGGGACAGTCCTATAATTCACCCCTCCACTTT
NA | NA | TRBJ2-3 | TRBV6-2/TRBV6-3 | CASSYSNTQGYKDTQYF | TGTGCCAGCAGTTACTCGAATACCCAGGGGTACAAGGATACGCAGTATTTT
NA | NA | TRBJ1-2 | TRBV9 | CASSVGGGYGYTF | TGTGCCAGCAGCGTAGGGGGCGGGTATGGCTACACCTTC
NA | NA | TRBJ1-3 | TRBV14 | CASSQDATGNTIYF | TGTGCCAGCAGCCAAGACGCAACAGGAAACACCATATATTTT
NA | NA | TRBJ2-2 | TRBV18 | CASSRRVSNTGELFF | TGTGCCAGCTCACGAAGGGTTTCGAACACCGGGGAGCTGTTTTTT
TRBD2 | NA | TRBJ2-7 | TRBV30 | CAWSGTSGRSSYEQYF | TGTGCCTGGTCCGGGACTAGCGGGAGGTCCTCCTACGAGCAGTACTTC
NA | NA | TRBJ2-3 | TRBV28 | CASRTLTSLNF | TGTGCCAGCAGGACCTTGACTAGTTTGAATTTT
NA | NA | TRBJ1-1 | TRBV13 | CASSRYMNTEAFF | TGTGCCAGCAGCCGATACATGAACACTGAAGCTTTCTTT
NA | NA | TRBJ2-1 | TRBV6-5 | CASSYGPSSYNEQFF | TGTGCCAGCAGTTACGGGCCGAGCTCCTACAATGAGCAGTTCTTC
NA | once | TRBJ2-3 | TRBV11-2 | CASSRLSASIDTQYF | TGTGCCAGCAGCCGACTTAGCGCCAGCATAGATACGCAGTATTTT
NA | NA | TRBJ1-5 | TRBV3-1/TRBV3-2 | CASSQADSAQHF | TGTGCCAGCAGCCAAGCCGACAGTGCCCAGCATTTT
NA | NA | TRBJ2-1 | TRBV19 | CASRRAGREINNEQFF | TGTGCCAGTAGAAGGGCGGGGCGAGAAATTAACAATGAGCAGTTCTTC